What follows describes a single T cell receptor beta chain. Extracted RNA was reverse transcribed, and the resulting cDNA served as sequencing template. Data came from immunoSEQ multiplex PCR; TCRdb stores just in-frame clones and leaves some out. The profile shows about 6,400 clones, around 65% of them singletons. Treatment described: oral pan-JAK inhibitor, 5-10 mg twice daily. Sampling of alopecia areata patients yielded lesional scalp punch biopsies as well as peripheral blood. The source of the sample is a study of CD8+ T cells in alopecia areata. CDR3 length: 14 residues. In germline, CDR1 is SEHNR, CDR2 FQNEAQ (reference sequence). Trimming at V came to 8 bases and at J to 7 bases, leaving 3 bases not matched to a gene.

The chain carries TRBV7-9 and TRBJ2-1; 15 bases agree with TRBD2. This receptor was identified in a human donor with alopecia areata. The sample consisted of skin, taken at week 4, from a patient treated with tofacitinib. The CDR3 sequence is CASRTSGRGNEQFF. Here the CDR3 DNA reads TGTGCCAGCCGGACTAGCGGGAGGGGGAATGAGCAGTTCTTC.